This T cell receptor beta chain was identified in a study of T cell responses to AZD1222 COVID-19 vaccine. As for this clone: Its antigen is currently unknown.

The data were produced by immunoSEQ multiplex PCR, yet TCRdb's version contains in-frame clones alone and is incomplete. The top ten clones hold around 4.5% of a sample with about 110,000 clones, about nine tenths of them seen once. Study-level points and caveats: Among vaccine-associated CD4 TCRs, coverage spanned spike, with dominance at 160-218 and 743-854. Clonal diversity may have been underestimated, and the donors were mostly white British, with more females than males. Repertoire collection took place solely once the T cell response had peaked.

The germline V gene has CDR1 LNHNV and CDR2 YYDKDF (reference sequence). The CDR3 runs 16 residues. With 0 bases clipped from V and 6 bases from J, the junction kept 10 bases outside the gene matches. The receptor comes from an adult in good health. Sample: peripheral blood, taken on day 0 of AZD1222 vaccination. The chain joins TRBV15 to TRBJ1-2; 7 nucleotides align to TRBD1. The DNA of the CDR3 is TGTGCCACCAGCAGAGATCGCGGCCAGGGGGACGATGGCTACACCTTC. It codes for CATSRDRGQGDDGYTF.